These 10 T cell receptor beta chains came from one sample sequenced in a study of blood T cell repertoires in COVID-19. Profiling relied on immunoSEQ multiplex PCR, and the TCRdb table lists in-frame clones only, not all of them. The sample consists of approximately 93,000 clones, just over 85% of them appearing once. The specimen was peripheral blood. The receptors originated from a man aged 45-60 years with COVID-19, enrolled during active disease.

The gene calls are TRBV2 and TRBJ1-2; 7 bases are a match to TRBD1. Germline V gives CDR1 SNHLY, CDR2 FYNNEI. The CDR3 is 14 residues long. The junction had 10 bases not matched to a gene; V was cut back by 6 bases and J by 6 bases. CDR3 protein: CASRPQTTGNGYTF. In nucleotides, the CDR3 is TGTGCCAGCAGGCCACAAACGACAGGGAATGGCTACACCTTC.

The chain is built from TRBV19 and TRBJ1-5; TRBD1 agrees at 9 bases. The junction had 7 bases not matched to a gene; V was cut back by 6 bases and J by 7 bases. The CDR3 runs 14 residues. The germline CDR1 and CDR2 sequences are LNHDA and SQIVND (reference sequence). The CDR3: CASSRTGAEQPQHF. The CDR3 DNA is TGTGCCAGTAGCCGGACAGGGGCAGAACAGCCCCAGCATTTT.

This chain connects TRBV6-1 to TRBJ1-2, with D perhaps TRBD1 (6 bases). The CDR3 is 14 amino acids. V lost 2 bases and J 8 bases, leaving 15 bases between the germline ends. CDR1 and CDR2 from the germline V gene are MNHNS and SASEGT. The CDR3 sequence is CASSERGILRGYTF. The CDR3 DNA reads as TGTGCCAGCAGTGAAAGGGGGATATTAAGAGGCTACACCTTC.

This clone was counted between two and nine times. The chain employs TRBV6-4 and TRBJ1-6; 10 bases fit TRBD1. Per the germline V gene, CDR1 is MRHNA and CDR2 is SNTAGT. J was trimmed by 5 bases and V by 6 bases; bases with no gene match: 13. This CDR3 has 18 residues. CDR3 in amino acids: CASRAETGGVGNNSPLHF. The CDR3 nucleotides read TGTGCCAGCAGAGCCGAGACAGGGGGCGTTGGGAATAATTCACCCCTCCACTTT.

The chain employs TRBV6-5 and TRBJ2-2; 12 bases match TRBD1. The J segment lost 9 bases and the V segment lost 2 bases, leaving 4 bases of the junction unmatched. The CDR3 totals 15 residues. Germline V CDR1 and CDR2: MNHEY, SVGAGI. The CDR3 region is CASSYRDRGRWELFF. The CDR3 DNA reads TGTGCCAGCAGTTACAGGGACAGGGGGCGCTGGGAGCTGTTTTTT.

The CDR3 region has the DNA TGCGCCAGCAGCCGCCCAGGGGCGGGTGATTCACCCCTCCACTTT. It specifies CASSRPGAGDSPLHF. This chain joins TRBV4-1 and TRBJ1-6; possibly TRBD1 for D (6 bases). The CDR3 loop spans 15 amino acids. Germline loops: CDR1 MGHRA, CDR2 YSYEKL. With 4 bases removed from V and 8 bases from J, the gap between germline ends came to 15 bases.

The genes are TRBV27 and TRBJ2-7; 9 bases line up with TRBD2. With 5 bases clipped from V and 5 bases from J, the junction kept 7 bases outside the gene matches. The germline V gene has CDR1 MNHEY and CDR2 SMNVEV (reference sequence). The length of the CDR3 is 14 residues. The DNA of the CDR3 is TGTGCCAGCAGTGGGGGACTAGCTAGAAACGAGCAGTACTTC. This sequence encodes CASSGGLARNEQYF.

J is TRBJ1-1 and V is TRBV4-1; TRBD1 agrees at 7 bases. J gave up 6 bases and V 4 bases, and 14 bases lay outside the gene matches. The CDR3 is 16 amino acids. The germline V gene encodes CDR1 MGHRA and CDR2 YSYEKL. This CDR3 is CASSRDREPWGSEAFF. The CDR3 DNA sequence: TGCGCCAGCAGCCGGGACAGAGAACCATGGGGCTCTGAAGCTTTCTTT.

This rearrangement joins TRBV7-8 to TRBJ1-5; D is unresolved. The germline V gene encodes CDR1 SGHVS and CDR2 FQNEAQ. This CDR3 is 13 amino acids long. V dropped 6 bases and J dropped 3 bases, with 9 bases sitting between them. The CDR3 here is CASRGIDNQPQHF. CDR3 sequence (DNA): TGTGCCAGCAGGGGCATCGACAATCAGCCCCAGCATTTT. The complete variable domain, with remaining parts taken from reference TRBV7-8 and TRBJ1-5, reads GAGVSQSPRYKVAKRGQDVALRCDPISGHVSLFWYQQALGQGPEFLTYFQNEAQLDKSGLPSDRFFAERPEGSVSTLKIQRTQQEDSAVYLCASRGIDNQPQHFGDGTRLSIL.

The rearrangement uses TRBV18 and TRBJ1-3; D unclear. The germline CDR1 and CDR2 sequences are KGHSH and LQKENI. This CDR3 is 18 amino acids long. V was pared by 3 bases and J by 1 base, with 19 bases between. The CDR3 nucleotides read TGTGCCAGCTCACCCAACCCTGCGGGCCGGGGTTCTGGAAACACCATATATTTT. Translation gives CASSPNPAGRGSGNTIYF.